One and the same sample provided the 22 T cell receptor beta chains below, sequenced in a study of T cells in Graves' hyperthyroidism and ophthalmopathy. RNA transcripts served as the template for amplifying TCR beta CDR3 regions. First-round RT-PCR targeting the TCR CDR3 was performed with the HTBI primer set. From the multiplex PCR reads, TCRdb called clonotypes with MiXCR, one entry per CDR3 protein. The sample comprises about 570,000 distinct CDR3 sequences, 46% of which are singletons, and around 20% rests with the top ten. Sequencing was carried out using peripheral blood or thyroid tissue (not recorded which). These receptors came from an adult woman with Graves' disease, either hyperthyroidism or ophthalmopathy (not recorded which).

This chain joins TRBV29-1 and TRBJ1-1; unclear D gene. Germline V CDR1 and CDR2: SQVTM, ANQGSEA. This CDR3 has 13 residues. Trimming left V 3 bases short and J 2 bases short, with 10 bases between. CDR3 amino acids: CSVDPGFNTEAFF. The CDR3 region has the DNA TGCAGCGTTGACCCGGGTTTTAACACTGAAGCTTTCTTT.

The V call is TRBV20-1, the J call TRBJ1-6; the D gene is possibly TRBD1 (5 bases). The ends were cut back, 0 bases at V and 7 bases at J, with 10 bases in the middle. The CDR3 consists of 14 residues. The germline CDR1 and CDR2 sequences are DFQATT and SNEGSKA (reference sequence). In nucleotides, the CDR3 is TGCAGTGCTAGAGAGTCAGGGCCGAATTCACCCCTCCACTTT. Residues: CSARESGPNSPLHF.

V and J are TRBV2 and TRBJ2-5; D gene unclear. Germline V gives CDR1 SNHLY, CDR2 FYNNEI. The V and J ends lost 8 bases and 7 bases respectively, with 14 bases between them. The CDR3 contains 12 residues. The DNA of the CDR3 is TGTGCCAGCCATGGGATCTTGAGGACCCAGTACTTC. Residues: CASHGILRTQYF.

The CDR3 nucleotides are TGTGCCATCAGTGAGGAACTCCCGCAGCCCCAGCATTTT. It encodes CAISEELPQPQHF. This sequence joins TRBV10-3 and TRBJ1-5, with D uncertain. Per germline, CDR1 ENHRY and CDR2 SYGVKD. V shed 2 bases and J shed 7 bases, with 9 bases lying between them. The CDR3 is 13 residues long.

CDR3 sequence: CSGQGQGYTEAFF. The CDR3 DNA is TGCAGTGGACAGGGGCAAGGATACACTGAAGCTTTCTTT. This rearrangement joins TRBV29-1 to TRBJ1-1, with 9 positions matching TRBD1. This CDR3 contains 13 residues. CDR1 SQVTM and CDR2 ANQGSEA come from the germline V gene.

This clonotype has at least ten counts. The V and J genes are TRBV2 and TRBJ2-2, with TRBD2 matching 9 bases. The V gene end was trimmed by 4 bases and the J gene end by 4 bases; junction bases not matched to a gene: 4. Germline V gene data show CDR1 as SNHLY and CDR2 as FYNNEI. The CDR3 consists of 15 residues. The CDR3 spells CASSVGGRATGELFF. The CDR3 DNA reads TGTGCCAGCAGTGTTGGCGGGAGGGCCACCGGGGAGCTGTTTTTT.

The V call is TRBV7-2, the J call TRBJ1-2; D gene unclear. Germline CDR1 is SGHTA and CDR2 is FQGNSA. Trimming pared 2 bases from V and 9 bases from J, leaving 28 bases between. This CDR3 has 18 amino acids. The CDR3 spells CASSLWSSGARREVSYTF. In DNA form, the CDR3 reads TGTGCCAGCAGCTTATGGTCCAGCGGAGCCAGGCGGGAAGTTAGCTACACCTTC.

This clonotype was observed many times. The CDR3 region is CASVGRTVNSPLHF. The CDR3 nucleotides read TGTGCCAGCGTTGGGAGGACGGTTAATTCACCCCTCCACTTT. The gene calls are TRBV6-5 and TRBJ1-6, with unresolved D. V was cut by 8 bases and J by 6 bases, with 14 bases left in between. CDR1 and CDR2 (germline): MNHEY, SVGAGI. CDR3 length: 14 amino acids.

The genes are TRBV2 and TRBJ1-6; D uncertain. Germline V gene sequence: CDR1 SNHLY, CDR2 FYNNEI. This CDR3 spans 12 amino acids. V dropped 1 base and J dropped 14 bases, with 9 bases sitting between them. The CDR3: CASSEEHSSLHF. Here the CDR3 DNA reads TGTGCCAGCAGTGAAGAGCACAGTTCCCTCCACTTT.

This clonotype was counted many times. V is TRBV7-8 and J is TRBJ2-5; 13 bases map to TRBD2. Germline CDR1 SGHVS, CDR2 FQNEAQ. The V and J ends lost 7 bases and 3 bases, in that order; junction bases with no gene match: 11. CDR3 length equals 17 residues. The CDR3 loop reads CASTLLPGTSGEETQYF. CDR3 DNA sequence: TGTGCCAGCACCCTCCTTCCGGGGACTAGCGGGGAAGAGACCCAGTACTTC.

V gene TRBV20-1 combines with J gene TRBJ2-5, with 11 nucleotides matching TRBD2. The CDR3 covers 14 residues. J was trimmed by 5 bases and V by 3 bases; bases with no gene match: 5. CDR1 DFQATT and CDR2 SNEGSKA come from the germline V gene (reference sequence). CDR3 coding DNA: TGCAGTGCTAGCCTGACTAGCGGGGTGGAGACCCAGTACTTC. Translated, it gives CSASLTSGVETQYF.

Only a few counts were recorded for this clonotype. The chain has TRBV7-9 and TRBJ2-2, with TRBD2 as a possible D gene (5 bases). The CDR3 covers 16 residues. Germline V gives CDR1 SEHNR, CDR2 FQNEAQ (reference sequence). With 5 bases removed from V and 4 bases from J, the gap between germline ends came to 17 bases. The CDR3: CASSLLRGEGTGELFF. The DNA of the CDR3 is TGTGCCAGCAGCCTCCTACGGGGAGAGGGCACCGGGGAGCTGTTTTTT.

The chain joins TRBV27 to TRBJ2-7; no firm D call. Trimming took 0 bases from V and 4 from J, leaving 22 bases between them. The CDR3 is 18 residues long. Looked up from germline, CDR1 is MNHEY and CDR2 is SMNVEV (reference sequence). The CDR3 region is CASSLSLGGPIRFYEQYF. Written as DNA, the CDR3 is TGTGCCAGCAGTTTATCGTTAGGCGGACCGATTCGGTTTTACGAGCAGTACTTC.

The gene calls are TRBV5-4 and TRBJ1-2, with TRBD1 matching over 8 bases. J lost 7 bases, V lost 4 bases, and 6 bases had no gene match. Germline V lookup: CDR1 SGHNT, CDR2 YYREEE (reference sequence). The length of the CDR3 is 13 residues. CDR3 amino acids: CASSKAQGVGYTF. The CDR3 region has the DNA TGTGCCAGCAGCAAGGCACAGGGGGTTGGCTACACCTTC.

The J gene is TRBJ1-6, the V gene TRBV7-2, with D unclear. CDR3 length equals 14 residues. CDR1 SGHTA and CDR2 FQGNSA come from the germline V gene. V was cut by 6 bases and J by 4 bases, with 10 bases left in between. CDR3 loop: CASRPTHYNSPLHF. CDR3 coding DNA: TGTGCCAGCAGACCGACCCATTATAATTCACCCCTCCACTTT.

In its sample, this clonotype was seen many times. The rearrangement links TRBV7-9 to TRBJ1-4, with D hard to call. CDR1 and CDR2 from the germline V gene are SEHNR and FQNEAQ (reference sequence). The ends were cut back, 5 bases at V and 7 bases at J, with 14 bases in the middle. CDR3 length equals 14 residues. As DNA, the CDR3 is TGTGCCAGCAGCCTACTGGGTGGTCGTGAAAAACTGTTTTTT. Protein: CASSLLGGREKLFF.

For the CDR3, the DNA is TGTGCCAGTCGACAGGGGGCGGGTCAGCCCCAGCATTTT. It yields the protein CASRQGAGQPQHF. The chain recombines TRBV2 with TRBJ1-5, with TRBD1 matching over 10 bases. The CDR3 is made up of 13 amino acids. V trimming: 9 bases; J trimming: 6 bases; junction bases outside the gene matches: 5. CDR1 is SNHLY and CDR2 is FYNNEI in the germline V gene. Using reference TRBV2 and TRBJ1-5 for the parts outside the CDR3, the full variable domain is EPEVTQTPSHQVTQMGQEVILRCVPISNHLYFYWYRQILGQKVEFLVSFYNNEISEKSEIFDDQFSVERPDGSNFTLKIRSTKLEDSAMYFCASRQGAGQPQHFGDGTRLSIL.

The chain links TRBV10-3 to TRBJ1-4; D ambiguous. Germline V gives CDR1 ENHRY, CDR2 SYGVKD. This CDR3 comprises 11 residues. V was cut by 7 bases and J by 8 bases, with 8 bases left in between. CDR3 protein: CAIIGEEKLFF. The CDR3 region has the DNA TGTGCCATCATCGGGGAGGAAAAACTGTTTTTT.

The gene calls are TRBV7-3 and TRBJ2-2; D call uncertain. The CDR3 runs to 15 residues. V was cut by 0 bases and J by 8 bases, with 13 bases left in between. The V gene's germline CDR1 is SGHTA and CDR2 FQGTGA. The CDR3 DNA reads as TGTGCCAGCAGCTTAACGGGCGCAGAGAGTGGGGAGCTGTTTTTT. Protein sequence: CASSLTGAESGELFF.

The V gene is TRBV7-2, the J gene TRBJ2-5, with D possibly TRBD1 on 6 matching bases. From germline, CDR1 is SGHTA and CDR2 FQGNSA. V lost 5 bases and J 1 base, leaving 11 bases between the germline ends. The CDR3 length is 14 residues. The CDR3 here is CASSHGQLQETQYF. DNA of the CDR3: TGTGCCAGCAGCCATGGACAGCTCCAAGAGACCCAGTACTTC.

The rearrangement uses TRBV2 and TRBJ2-5; possible D gene TRBD1, 6 bases. The CDR3 length is 16 residues. Trimming cost V 2 bases and J 4 bases, with 17 bases left between them. CDR1 and CDR2 from the germline V gene are SNHLY and FYNNEI. The CDR3 DNA reads TGTGCCAGCAGTGAACAGGGGAGTGGAGTTGCAGAGACCCAGTACTTC. Protein product: CASSEQGSGVAETQYF.

This clonotype has only one observation. The chain is built from TRBV6-1 and TRBJ2-5; D is ambiguous. Germline V gives CDR1 MNHNS, CDR2 SASEGT. The CDR3 totals 11 residues. V lost 6 bases and J 7 bases, leaving 9 bases between the germline ends. The CDR3 DNA reads as TGTGCCAGCAGGGCTACCGGGACCCAGTACTTC. As protein: CASRATGTQYF.